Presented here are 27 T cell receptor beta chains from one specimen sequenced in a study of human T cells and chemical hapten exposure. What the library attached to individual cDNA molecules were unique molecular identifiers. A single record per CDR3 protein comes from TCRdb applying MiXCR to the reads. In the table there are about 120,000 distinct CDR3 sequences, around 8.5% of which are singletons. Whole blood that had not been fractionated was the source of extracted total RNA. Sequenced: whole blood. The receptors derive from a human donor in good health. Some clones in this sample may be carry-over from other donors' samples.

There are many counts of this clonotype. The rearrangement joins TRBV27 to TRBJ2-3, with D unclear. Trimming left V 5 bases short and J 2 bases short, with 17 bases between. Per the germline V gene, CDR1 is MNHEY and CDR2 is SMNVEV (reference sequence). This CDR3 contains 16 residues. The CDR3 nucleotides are TGTGCCAGCAGTCCCCTCTTAGAGGACCCCACAGATACGCAGTATTTT. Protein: CASSPLLEDPTDTQYF.

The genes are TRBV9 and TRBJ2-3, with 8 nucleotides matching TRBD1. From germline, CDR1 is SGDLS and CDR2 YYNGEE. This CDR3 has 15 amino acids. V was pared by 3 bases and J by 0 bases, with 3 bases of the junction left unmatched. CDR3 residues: CASSAGTGSTDTQYF. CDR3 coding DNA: TGTGCCAGCAGCGCGGGGACAGGTAGCACAGATACGCAGTATTTT. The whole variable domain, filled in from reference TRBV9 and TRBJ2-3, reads DSGVTQTPKHLITATGQRVTLRCSPRSGDLSVYWYQQSLDQGLQFLIQYYNGEERAKGNILERFSAQQFPDLHSELNLSSLELGDSALYFCASSAGTGSTDTQYFGPGTRLTVL.

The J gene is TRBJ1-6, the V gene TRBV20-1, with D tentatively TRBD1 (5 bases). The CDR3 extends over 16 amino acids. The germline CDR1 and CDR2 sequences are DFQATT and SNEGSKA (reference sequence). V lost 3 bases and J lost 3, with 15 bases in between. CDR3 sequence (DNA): TGCAGTGCTAGGACCGCGGGGGGGTACTATAATTCACCCCTCCACTTT. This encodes CSARTAGGYYNSPLHF.

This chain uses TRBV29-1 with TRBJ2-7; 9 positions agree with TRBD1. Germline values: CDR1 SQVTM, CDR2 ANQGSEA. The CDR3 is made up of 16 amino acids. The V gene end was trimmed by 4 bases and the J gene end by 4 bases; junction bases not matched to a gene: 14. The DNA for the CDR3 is TGCAGCGTTGCCGGCATACCGGGACAGGGTTCGTACGAGCAGTACTTC. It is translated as CSVAGIPGQGSYEQYF.

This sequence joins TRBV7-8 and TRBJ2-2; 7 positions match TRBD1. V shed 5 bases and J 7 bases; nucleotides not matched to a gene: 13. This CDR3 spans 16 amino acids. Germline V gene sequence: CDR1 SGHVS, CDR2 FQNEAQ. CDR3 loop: CASSRLTGSIDGELFF. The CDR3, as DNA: TGTGCCAGCAGCCGATTGACAGGGTCGATAGACGGGGAGCTGTTTTTT.

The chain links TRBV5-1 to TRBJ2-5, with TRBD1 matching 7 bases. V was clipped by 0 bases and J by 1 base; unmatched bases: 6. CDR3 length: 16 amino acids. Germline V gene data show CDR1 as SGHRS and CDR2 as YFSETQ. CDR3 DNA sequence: TGCGCCAGCAGCTTGGGGGGGACAGACCGCCAAGAGACCCAGTACTTC. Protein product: CASSLGGTDRQETQYF.

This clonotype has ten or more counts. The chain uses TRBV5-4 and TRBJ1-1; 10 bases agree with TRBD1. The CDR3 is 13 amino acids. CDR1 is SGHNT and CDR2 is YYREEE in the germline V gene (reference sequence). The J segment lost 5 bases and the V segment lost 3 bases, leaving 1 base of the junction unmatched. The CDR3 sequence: CASSSGQGTEAFF. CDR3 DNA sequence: TGTGCCAGCAGCTCGGGACAGGGGACTGAAGCTTTCTTT. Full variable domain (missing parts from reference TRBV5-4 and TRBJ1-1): ETGVTQSPTHLIKTRGQQVTLRCSSQSGHNTVSWYQQALGQGPQFIFQYYREEENGRGNFPPRFSGLQFPNYSSELNVNALELDDSALYLCASSSGQGTEAFFGQGTRLTVV.

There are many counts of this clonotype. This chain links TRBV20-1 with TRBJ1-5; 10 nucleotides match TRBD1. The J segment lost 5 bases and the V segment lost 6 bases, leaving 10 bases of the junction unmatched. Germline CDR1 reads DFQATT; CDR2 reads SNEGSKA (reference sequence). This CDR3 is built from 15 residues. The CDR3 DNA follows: TGCAGTGCGGGGACAGGGGCGGCCTCGGATCAGCCCCAGCATTTT. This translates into CSAGTGAASDQPQHF.

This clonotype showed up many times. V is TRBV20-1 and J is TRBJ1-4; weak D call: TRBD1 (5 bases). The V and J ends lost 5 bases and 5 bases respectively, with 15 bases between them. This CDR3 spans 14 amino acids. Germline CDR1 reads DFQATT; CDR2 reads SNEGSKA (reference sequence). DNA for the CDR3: TGCAGTGCTGGAACCAGGGAGAGAAATGAAAAACTGTTTTTT. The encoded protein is CSAGTRERNEKLFF.

The CDR3 is CASSRLVTGTDTQYF. The CDR3 coding sequence is TGTGCCAGCAGTAGGTTGGTTACAGGCACAGATACGCAGTATTTT. The chain links TRBV11-2 to TRBJ2-3, with D unresolved. V was clipped by 6 bases and J by 1 base, with 14 bases between them. Germline CDR1 reads SGHAT; CDR2 reads FQNNGV. The CDR3 loop spans 15 amino acids.

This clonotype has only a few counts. The CDR3 DNA sequence: TGCGCCAGCGGCCCTGGGGACGGATCCCAAGAGACCCAGTACTTC. As protein: CASGPGDGSQETQYF. The chain joins TRBV5-1 to TRBJ2-5; D might be TRBD1 or TRBD2, each matching 5 bases. V was shortened by 7 bases and J by 1 base, with 17 bases between the two germline ends. The V gene's germline CDR1 is SGHRS and CDR2 YFSETQ. The CDR3 contains 15 residues.

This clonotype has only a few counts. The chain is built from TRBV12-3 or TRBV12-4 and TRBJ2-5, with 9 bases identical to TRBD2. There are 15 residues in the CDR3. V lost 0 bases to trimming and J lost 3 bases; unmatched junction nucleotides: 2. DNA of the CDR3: TGTGCCAGCAGTTTAGCGGCTAGCGGGAAAGAGACCCAGTACTTC. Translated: CASSLAASGKETQYF.

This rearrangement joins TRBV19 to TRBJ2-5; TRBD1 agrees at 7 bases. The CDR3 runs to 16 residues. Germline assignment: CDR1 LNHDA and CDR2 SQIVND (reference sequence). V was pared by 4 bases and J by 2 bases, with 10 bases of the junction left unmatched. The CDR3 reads CASSRQGRDLQETQYF. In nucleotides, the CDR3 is TGTGCCAGTAGTAGACAGGGCAGAGACTTGCAAGAGACCCAGTACTTC.

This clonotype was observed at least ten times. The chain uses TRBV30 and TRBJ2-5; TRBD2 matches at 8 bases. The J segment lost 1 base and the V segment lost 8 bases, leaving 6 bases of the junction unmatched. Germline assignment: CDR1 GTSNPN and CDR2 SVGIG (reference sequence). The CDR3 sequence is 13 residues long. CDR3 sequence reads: CASLAGLQETQYF. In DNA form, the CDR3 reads TGTGCCAGCTTAGCGGGACTCCAAGAGACCCAGTACTTC.

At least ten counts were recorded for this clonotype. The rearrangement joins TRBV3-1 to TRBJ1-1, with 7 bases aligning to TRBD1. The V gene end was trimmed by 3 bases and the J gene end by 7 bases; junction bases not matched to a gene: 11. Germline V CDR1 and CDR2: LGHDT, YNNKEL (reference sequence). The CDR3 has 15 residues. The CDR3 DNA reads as TGTGCCAGCAGCCAGCCCGAGGGGGCTCTCAATGAAGCTTTCTTT. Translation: CASSQPEGALNEAFF.

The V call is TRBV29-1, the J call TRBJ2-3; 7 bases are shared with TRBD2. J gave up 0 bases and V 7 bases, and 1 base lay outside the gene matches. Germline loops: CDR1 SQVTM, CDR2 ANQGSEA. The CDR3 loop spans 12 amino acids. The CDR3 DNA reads TGCAGCGGTAGCGGGAGCACAGATACGCAGTATTTT. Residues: CSGSGSTDTQYF.

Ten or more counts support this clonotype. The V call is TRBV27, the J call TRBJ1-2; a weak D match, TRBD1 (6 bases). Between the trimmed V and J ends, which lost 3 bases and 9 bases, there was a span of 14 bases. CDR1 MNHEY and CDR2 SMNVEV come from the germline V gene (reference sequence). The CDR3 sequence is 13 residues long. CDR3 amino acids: CASSFSAGERYTF. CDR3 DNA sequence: TGTGCCAGCAGTTTTTCCGCAGGGGAGCGCTACACCTTC.

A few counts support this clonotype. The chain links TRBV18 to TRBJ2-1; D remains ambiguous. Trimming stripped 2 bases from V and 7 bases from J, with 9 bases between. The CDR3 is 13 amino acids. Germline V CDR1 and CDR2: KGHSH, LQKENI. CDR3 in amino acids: CASSPGNGNEQFF. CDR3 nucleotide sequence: TGTGCCAGCTCACCAGGCAATGGGAATGAGCAGTTCTTC.

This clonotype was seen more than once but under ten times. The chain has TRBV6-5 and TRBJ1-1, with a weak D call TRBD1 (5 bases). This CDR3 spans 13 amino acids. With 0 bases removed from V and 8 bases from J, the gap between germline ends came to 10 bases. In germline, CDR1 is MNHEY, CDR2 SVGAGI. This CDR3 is CASSYSGQAEAFF. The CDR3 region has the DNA TGTGCCAGCAGTTACTCGGGGCAAGCAGAAGCTTTCTTT.

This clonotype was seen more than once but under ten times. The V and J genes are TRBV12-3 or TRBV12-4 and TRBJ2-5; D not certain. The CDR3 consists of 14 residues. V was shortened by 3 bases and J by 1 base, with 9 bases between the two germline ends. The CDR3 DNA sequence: TGTGCCAGCAGTTTCCAGCAGCCCCAAGAGACCCAGTACTTC. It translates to CASSFQQPQETQYF.

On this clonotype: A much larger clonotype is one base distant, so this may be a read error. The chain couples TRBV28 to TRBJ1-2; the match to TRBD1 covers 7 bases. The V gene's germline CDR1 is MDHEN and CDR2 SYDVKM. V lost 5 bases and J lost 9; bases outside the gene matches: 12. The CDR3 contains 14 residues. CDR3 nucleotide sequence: TGTGCCAGCAGTCTCGGACAGGTTCTTCTCAGCTACACCTTC. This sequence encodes CASSLGQVLLSYTF.

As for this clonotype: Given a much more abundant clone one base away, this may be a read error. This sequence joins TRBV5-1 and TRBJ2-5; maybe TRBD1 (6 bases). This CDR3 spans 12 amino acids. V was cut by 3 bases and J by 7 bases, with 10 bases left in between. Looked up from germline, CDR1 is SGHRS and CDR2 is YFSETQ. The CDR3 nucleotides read TGCGCCAGCAGCTGGACAGTCGTGACCCAGTACTTC. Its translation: CASSWTVVTQYF.

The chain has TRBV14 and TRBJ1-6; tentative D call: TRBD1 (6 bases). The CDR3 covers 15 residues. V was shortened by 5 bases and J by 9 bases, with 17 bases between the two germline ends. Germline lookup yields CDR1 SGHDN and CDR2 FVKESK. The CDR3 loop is CASSTQTGSGSPLHF. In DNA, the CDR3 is TGTGCCAGCAGCACCCAAACAGGGTCGGGTTCACCCCTCCACTTT.

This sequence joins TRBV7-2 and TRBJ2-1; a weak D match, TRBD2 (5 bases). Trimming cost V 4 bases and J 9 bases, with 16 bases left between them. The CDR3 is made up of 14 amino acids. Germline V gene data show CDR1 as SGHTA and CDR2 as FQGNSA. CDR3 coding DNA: TGTGCCAGCAGCTCCCTACGGGGAAGCGGTGAGCAGTTCTTC. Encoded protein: CASSSLRGSGEQFF.

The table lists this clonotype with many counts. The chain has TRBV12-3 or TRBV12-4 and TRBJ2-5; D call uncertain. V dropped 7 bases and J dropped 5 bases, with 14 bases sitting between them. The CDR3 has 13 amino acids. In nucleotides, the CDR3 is TGTGCCAGCATGATCCGGCGTTTCGAGACCCAGTACTTC. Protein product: CASMIRRFETQYF.

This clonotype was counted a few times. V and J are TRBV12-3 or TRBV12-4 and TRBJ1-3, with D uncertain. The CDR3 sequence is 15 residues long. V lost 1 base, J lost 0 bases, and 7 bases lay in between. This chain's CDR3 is CASSLGGPSGNTIYF. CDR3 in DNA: TGTGCCAGCAGTTTAGGGGGTCCCTCTGGAAACACCATATATTTT.

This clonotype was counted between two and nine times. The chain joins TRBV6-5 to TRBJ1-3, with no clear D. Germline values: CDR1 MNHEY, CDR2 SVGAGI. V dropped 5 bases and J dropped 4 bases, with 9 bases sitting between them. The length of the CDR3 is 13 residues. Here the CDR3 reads CASSPDGGNTIYF. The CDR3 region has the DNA TGTGCCAGCAGTCCGGACGGAGGAAACACCATATATTTT.